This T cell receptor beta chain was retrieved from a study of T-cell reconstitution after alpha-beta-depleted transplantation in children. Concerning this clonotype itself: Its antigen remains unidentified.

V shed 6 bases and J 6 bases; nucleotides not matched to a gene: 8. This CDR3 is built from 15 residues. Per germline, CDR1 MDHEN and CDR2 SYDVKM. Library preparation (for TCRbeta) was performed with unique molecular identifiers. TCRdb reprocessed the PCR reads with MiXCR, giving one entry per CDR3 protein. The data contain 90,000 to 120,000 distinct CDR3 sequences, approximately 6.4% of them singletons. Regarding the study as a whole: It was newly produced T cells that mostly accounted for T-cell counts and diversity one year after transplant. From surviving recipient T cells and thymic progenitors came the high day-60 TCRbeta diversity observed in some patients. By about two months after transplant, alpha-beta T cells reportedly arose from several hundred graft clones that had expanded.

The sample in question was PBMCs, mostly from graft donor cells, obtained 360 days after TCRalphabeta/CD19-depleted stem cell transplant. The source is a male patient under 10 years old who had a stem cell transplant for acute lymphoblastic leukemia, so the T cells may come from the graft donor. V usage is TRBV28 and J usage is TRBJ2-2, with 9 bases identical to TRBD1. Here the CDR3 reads CASSLGTGRAGELFF. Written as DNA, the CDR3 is TGTGCCAGCAGCCTGGGGACAGGGAGGGCCGGGGAGCTGTTTTTT.